One and the same sample provided the 30 T cell receptor beta chains below, sequenced in a study of chemoradiotherapy in HPV16-positive cancers. Repertoires were generated with immunoSEQ multiplex PCR, while TCRdb's copy carries only in-frame clones and drops some. In the table there are several thousand clones, 85% of which are singletons. The sequenced sample was tumor tissue, obtained from a patient who underwent chemoradiotherapy. Every receptor here comes from a human donor with HPV-associated anogenital cancer.

This clone was detected only a few times. This chain links TRBV11-2 with TRBJ2-5, with D perhaps matching TRBD1 (6 bases). Germline CDR1 and CDR2: SGHAT and FQNNGV. V shed 5 bases and J shed 3 bases, with 22 bases lying between them. CDR3 length: 17 amino acids. The CDR3 protein is CASSHLTGTPEEETQYF. CDR3 bases: TGTGCCAGCAGCCACCTAACCGGGACACCAGAAGAAGAGACCCAGTACTTC.

The rearrangement uses TRBV14 and TRBJ2-7, with D perhaps being TRBD1 or TRBD2 (5 bases each). Germline V CDR1 and CDR2: SGHDN, FVKESK. The ends were cut back, 5 bases at V and 7 bases at J, with 12 bases in the middle. The CDR3 has 12 amino acids. The CDR3 DNA is TGTGCCAGCAGCGTTCCTGGGGGAGAGCAGTACTTC. Its translation is CASSVPGGEQYF.

The chain combines TRBV7-7 with TRBJ2-6; D unclear. Trimming removed 4 bases from V and 5 bases from J, with 18 bases in between. Looked up from germline, CDR1 is SSHAT and CDR2 is FNYEAQ (reference sequence). This CDR3 spans 17 amino acids. Written as DNA, the CDR3 is TGTGCCAGCAGCTGGTCCAGGCCACAAAGTCGGGCCAACGTCCTGACTTTC. Translated, it gives CASSWSRPQSRANVLTF.

This clone was counted once. The chain joins TRBV5-1 to TRBJ2-1; 14 positions match TRBD2. V lost 0 bases, J lost 2 bases, and 7 bases stayed unmatched. CDR1 and CDR2 from the germline V gene are SGHRS and YFSETQ. The CDR3 is 19 amino acids. For the CDR3, the DNA is TGCGCCAGCAGCTTGGCCGCGGGACTAGCGGGGGCGACCTACAATGAGCAGTTCTTC. This gives the protein CASSLAAGLAGATYNEQFF.

The rearrangement uses TRBV28 and TRBJ1-2; the D is unclear. V dropped 3 bases and J dropped 4 bases, with 15 bases sitting between them. Germline V gene sequence: CDR1 MDHEN, CDR2 SYDVKM. The CDR3 extends over 15 amino acids. The CDR3 sequence: CASSFFSRRFYGYTF. The CDR3 nucleotides are TGTGCCAGCAGTTTTTTTAGCAGGAGATTCTATGGCTACACCTTC.

The CDR3 bases are TGCGCCAGCAGCTTGGTCGGGTTTGGGGGGCTTGGAAACACCATATATTTT. Translated, it gives CASSLVGFGGLGNTIYF. V is TRBV5-1 and J is TRBJ1-3; D is perhaps TRBD1 (6 bases). Germline lookup yields CDR1 SGHRS and CDR2 YFSETQ. V lost 0 bases and J lost 3, with 16 bases in between. The CDR3 extends over 17 amino acids.

The CDR3 spells CASLQTGGGTNEKLFF. The CDR3 bases are TGTGCCAGCTTACAGACAGGGGGAGGAACTAATGAAAAACTGTTTTTT. The chain is built from TRBV21-1 and TRBJ1-4; the table's D call of TRBD1 was not tested on the DNA. TRBV21-1 is flagged as a pseudogene. The CDR3 contains 16 residues.

The chain employs TRBV5-4 and TRBJ1-6; 7 bases are a match to TRBD1. The germline gives CDR1 SGHNT, CDR2 YYREEE (reference sequence). CDR3 length: 15 residues. V trimming: 2 bases; J trimming: 7 bases; junction bases outside the gene matches: 6. The DNA for the CDR3 is TGTGCCAGCAGCTTTGGGACAGCCTGGAATTCACCCCTCCACTTT. As protein: CASSFGTAWNSPLHF.

A few counts support this clone. The V and J genes are TRBV10-3 and TRBJ1-2; tentatively, D is TRBD1 (5 bases). This CDR3 spans 13 amino acids. Trimming left V 0 bases short and J 14 bases short, with 16 bases between. In germline, CDR1 is ENHRY, CDR2 SYGVKD. The CDR3 reads CAISESIGQPPTF. In DNA, the CDR3 is TGTGCCATCAGTGAGTCGATCGGACAACCCCCAACCTTC.

The chain carries TRBV10-1 and TRBJ2-7, with no clear D. Trimming shortened V by 2 bases and J by 0 bases, and 5 bases separated the two germline ends. CDR3 length equals 13 residues. The germline V gene encodes CDR1 WNHNN and CDR2 SYGVQD (reference sequence). The CDR3 loop reads CASSEVSSYEQYF. CDR3 nucleotides: TGCGCCAGCAGTGAGGTTAGCTCCTACGAGCAGTACTTC.

The chain joins TRBV27 to TRBJ1-5, with D perhaps matching TRBD1 (5 bases). The V gene lost 5 bases and the J gene lost 4 bases, with 18 bases spanning the gap. This CDR3 contains 16 residues. CDR1 is MNHEY, CDR2 SMNVEV, per germline (reference sequence). The CDR3 loop reads CASSTLGGEGNQPQHF. The CDR3 DNA follows: TGTGCCAGCAGTACACTGGGGGGAGAGGGTAATCAGCCCCAGCATTTT.

Only one count was recorded for this clone. V usage is TRBV5-6 and J usage is TRBJ2-5, with D unresolved. The V and J ends lost 5 bases and 5 bases respectively, with 10 bases between them. CDR3 length equals 12 residues. Germline CDR1 is SGHDT and CDR2 is YYEEEE. Written as DNA, the CDR3 is TGTGCCAGCAGTCGGACGGGTGAGACCCAGTACTTC. Its translation: CASSRTGETQYF.

The chain is built from TRBV27 and TRBJ2-1; the D is unclear. V gave up 5 bases and J gave up 6 bases, with 8 bases separating them. The CDR3 sequence is 12 residues long. In germline, CDR1 is MNHEY, CDR2 SMNVEV (reference sequence). The CDR3 protein is CASSPPGNEQFF. The CDR3 DNA reads as TGTGCCAGCAGTCCACCGGGCAATGAGCAGTTCTTC.

The rearrangement links TRBV11-2 to TRBJ2-5; no clear D. The CDR3 sequence is 13 residues long. Per germline, CDR1 SGHAT and CDR2 FQNNGV. Trimming shortened V by 1 base and J by 2 bases, and 5 bases separated the two germline ends. Here the CDR3 reads CASSLGVQETQYF. Written as DNA, the CDR3 is TGTGCCAGCAGCTTAGGGGTTCAAGAGACCCAGTACTTC.

The chain has TRBV6-6 and TRBJ1-5; D perhaps matches TRBD1 (5 bases). From germline, CDR1 is MNHNY and CDR2 SVGAGI (reference sequence). The V and J ends lost 2 bases and 6 bases respectively, with 11 bases between them. The CDR3 has 14 residues. The CDR3 region is CASSYRTPSQPQHF. DNA of the CDR3: TGTGCCAGCAGTTACCGGACACCCTCTCAGCCCCAGCATTTT.

This chain connects TRBV5-1 to TRBJ2-3; 8 bases are shared with TRBD2. This CDR3 region has 15 residues. V lost 3 bases, J lost 3 bases, and 6 bases stayed unmatched. From germline, CDR1 is SGHRS and CDR2 YFSETQ. The CDR3 loop reads CASSSDGGETDTQYF. The DNA of the CDR3 is TGCGCCAGCAGCTCGGACGGGGGGGAGACAGATACGCAGTATTTT.

CDR3 nucleotide sequence: TGTGCCATCAGTGACGTTAATGGTAATGAGCAGTTCTTC. Protein product: CAISDVNGNEQFF. J is TRBJ2-1 and V is TRBV10-3; D not certain. This CDR3 is built from 13 residues. Germline CDR1 reads ENHRY; CDR2 reads SYGVKD. V was shortened by 3 bases and J by 7 bases, with 10 bases between the two germline ends.

The rearrangement joins TRBV5-6 to TRBJ2-1, with 11 bases matching TRBD2. This CDR3 region has 14 residues. With V trimmed by 4 bases and J by 8 bases, 5 bases remained unmatched. Germline loops: CDR1 SGHDT, CDR2 YYEEEE. CDR3 loop: CASSISGGAHEQFF. Here the CDR3 DNA reads TGTGCCAGCAGCATTAGCGGGGGGGCACATGAGCAGTTCTTC.

V usage is TRBV28 and J usage is TRBJ1-1; 7 nucleotides agree with TRBD1. CDR3 length: 15 amino acids. Germline loops: CDR1 MDHEN, CDR2 SYDVKM. Trimming cost V 3 bases and J 6 bases; bases outside gene matches: 10. CDR3 sequence: CASSLRGGGYAEAFF. Here the CDR3 DNA reads TGTGCCAGCAGTTTGAGAGGGGGCGGTTATGCTGAAGCTTTCTTT.

The chain's CDR3 is CASSFEGSYGYTF. The CDR3 DNA reads as TGTGCCAGCAGTTTCGAAGGGAGCTATGGCTACACCTTC. The gene calls are TRBV28 and TRBJ1-2; D is unresolved. The CDR3 sequence is 13 residues long. Per the germline V gene, CDR1 is MDHEN and CDR2 is SYDVKM. V gave up 3 bases and J gave up 4 bases, with 9 bases separating them.

The V gene is TRBV13, the J gene TRBJ1-2, with D possibly matching TRBD1 (5 bases). Germline V gene data show CDR1 as PRHDT and CDR2 as FYEKMQ (reference sequence). This CDR3 is built from 13 residues. V was trimmed by 5 bases and J by 2 bases, leaving 9 bases between them. Here the CDR3 DNA reads TGTGCCAGCAGCCCCCGGGACAACTATGGCTACACCTTC. The encoded protein is CASSPRDNYGYTF.

The V gene is TRBV7-2, the J gene TRBJ1-6, with D maybe TRBD1 (5 bases). V was clipped by 5 bases and J by 8 bases, with 16 bases between them. CDR1 and CDR2 (germline): SGHTA, FQGNSA. CDR3 length: 15 residues. The CDR3 spells CASSPRGGGYSPLHF. The CDR3 bases are TGTGCCAGCAGCCCAAGGGGTGGGGGTTATTCACCCCTCCACTTT. Together with reference TRBV7-2 and TRBJ1-6, the CDR3 gives the full variable domain: GAGVSQSPSNKVTEKGKDVELRCDPISGHTALYWYRQSLGQGLEFLIYFQGNSAPDKSGLPSDRFSAERTGGSVSTLTIQRTQQEDSAVYLCASSPRGGGYSPLHFGNGTRLTVT.

The V and J genes are TRBV30 and TRBJ1-5, with 10 bases fitting TRBD1. Germline loops: CDR1 GTSNPN, CDR2 SVGIG (reference sequence). CDR3 size: 16 residues. Losses at the gene ends were 0 bases for V and 7 bases for J; bases not matched to a gene: 9. This chain's CDR3 is CAWSVSGTGARQPQHF. DNA of the CDR3: TGTGCCTGGAGTGTATCCGGGACAGGGGCGAGGCAGCCCCAGCATTTT.

The chain employs TRBV2 and TRBJ1-4; D call uncertain. This CDR3 is built from 12 residues. The ends were cut back, 4 bases at V and 11 bases at J, with 11 bases in the middle. Germline V gene sequence: CDR1 SNHLY, CDR2 FYNNEI. The CDR3 is CASSGGSGKLFF. The DNA for the CDR3 is TGTGCCAGCAGTGGTGGTTCGGGGAAACTGTTTTTT.

The rearrangement uses TRBV4-1 and TRBJ1-2; D is undetermined. The CDR3 spans 14 residues. The germline CDR1 and CDR2 sequences are MGHRA and YSYEKL. Between the trimmed V and J ends, which lost 0 bases and 5 bases, there was a span of 10 bases. The CDR3 loop reads CASSQELNVYGYTF. The CDR3 DNA is TGCGCCAGCAGCCAAGAACTGAATGTTTATGGCTACACCTTC.

V gene TRBV5-4 combines with J gene TRBJ2-1; 10 nucleotides align to TRBD1. J lost 6 bases, V lost 4 bases, and 13 bases had no gene match. Germline V lookup: CDR1 SGHNT, CDR2 YYREEE (reference sequence). The CDR3 has 17 amino acids. The CDR3 spells CASSLGRWGQGFNEQFF. Here the CDR3 DNA reads TGTGCCAGCAGCCTGGGTCGTTGGGGACAGGGGTTCAATGAGCAGTTCTTC.

This clone was counted only a few times. The J gene is TRBJ2-1, the V gene TRBV4-1, with TRBD2 matching 7 bases. The CDR3 runs to 14 residues. From germline, CDR1 is MGHRA and CDR2 YSYEKL. Trimming at V came to 4 bases and at J to 6 bases, leaving 6 bases not matched to a gene. The CDR3 sequence: CASSRAGDTNEQFF. The DNA for the CDR3 is TGCGCCAGCAGCCGGGCGGGAGATACCAATGAGCAGTTCTTC.

V usage is TRBV5-1 and J usage is TRBJ2-3; 7 bases match TRBD1. Looked up from germline, CDR1 is SGHRS and CDR2 is YFSETQ. The CDR3 consists of 13 residues. Trimming at V came to 5 bases and at J to 3 bases, leaving 3 bases not matched to a gene. This CDR3 reads CASRTGSTDTQYF. The CDR3 nucleotides are TGCGCCAGCAGGACAGGGTCTACAGATACGCAGTATTTT.

The V call is TRBV7-2, the J call TRBJ2-7; D unclear. V gave up 1 base and J gave up 3 bases, with 10 bases separating them. The CDR3 extends over 14 amino acids. From germline, CDR1 is SGHTA and CDR2 FQGNSA. The CDR3 nucleotides are TGTGCCAGCAGCTTAGGGGTAAGAAACTACGAGCAGTACTTC. Translating gives CASSLGVRNYEQYF.

The gene calls are TRBV11-2 and TRBJ1-2, with 8 positions matching TRBD1. CDR3 size: 15 residues. After removal of 0 bases from V and 5 bases from J, the junction contained 5 bases not matched to a gene. CDR1 is SGHAT and CDR2 is FQNNGV in the germline V gene. CDR3 residues: CASSLDIGTGYGYTF. DNA for the CDR3: TGTGCCAGCAGCTTAGATATCGGGACAGGTTATGGCTACACCTTC. Complete variable domain (other parts from reference TRBV11-2 and TRBJ1-2): EAGVAQSPRYKIIEKRQSVAFWCNPISGHATLYWYQQILGQGPKLLIQFQNNGVVDDSQLPKDRFSAERLKGVDSTLKIQPAKLEDSAVYLCASSLDIGTGYGYTFGSGTRLTVV.